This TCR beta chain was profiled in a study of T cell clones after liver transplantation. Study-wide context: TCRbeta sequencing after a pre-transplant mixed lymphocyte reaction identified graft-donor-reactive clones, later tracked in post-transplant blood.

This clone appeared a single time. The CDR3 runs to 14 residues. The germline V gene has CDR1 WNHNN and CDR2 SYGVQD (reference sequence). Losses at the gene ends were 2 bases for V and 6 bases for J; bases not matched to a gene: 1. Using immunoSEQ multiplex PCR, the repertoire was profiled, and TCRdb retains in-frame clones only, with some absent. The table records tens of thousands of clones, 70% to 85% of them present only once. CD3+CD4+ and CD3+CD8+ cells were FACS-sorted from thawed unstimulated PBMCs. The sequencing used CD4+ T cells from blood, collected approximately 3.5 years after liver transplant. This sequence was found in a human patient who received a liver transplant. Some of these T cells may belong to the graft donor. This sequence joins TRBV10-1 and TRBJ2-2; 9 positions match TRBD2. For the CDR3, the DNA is TGCGCCAGCAGTGAGAGACTAGCGGCCGGGGAGCTGTTTTTT. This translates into CASSERLAAGELFF.